Below, 28 T cell receptor beta chains from the same sample are listed, as sequenced in a study of monozygotic twins with inflammatory bowel disease. For each CDR3 protein, TCRdb gives one entry from its re-call of the 5' RACE reads, without DNA. This table holds roughly 150,000 distinct CDR3 sequences. Sequencing was performed on blood. Receptors originate from a human donor with ulcerative colitis or Crohn's disease, or a healthy co-twin of an affected twin (not recorded which).

The J gene is TRBJ2-7, the V gene TRBV12-3 or TRBV12-4; the TCRdb call, TRBD1, lacks DNA for checking. The CDR3 covers 16 residues. CDR3: CASSLWSSGQGYEQYF.

This chain links TRBV28 with TRBJ1-3; TCRdb proposes TRBD1, but this gene call is untestable without DNA. Per the germline V gene, CDR1 is MDHEN and CDR2 is SYDVKM. The CDR3 runs 17 residues. CDR3 sequence: CASSPTGTGLFGNTIYF. The entire variable domain, with the rest obtained from reference TRBV28 and TRBJ1-3, is as follows: DVKVTQSSRYLVKRTGEKVFLECVQDMDHENMFWYRQDPGLGLRLIYFSYDVKMKEKGDIPEGYSVSREKKERFSLILESASTNQTSMYLCASSPTGTGLFGNTIYFGEGSWLTVV.

The V and J genes are TRBV5-4 and TRBJ1-5; TCRdb designates TRBD1, a call that cannot be tested without DNA. Germline CDR1 is SGHNT and CDR2 is YYREEE (reference sequence). CDR3 length: 14 amino acids. The CDR3 reads CASSLQGMDQPQHF.

This rearrangement joins TRBV20-1 to TRBJ1-1. CDR3 size: 15 residues. Germline loops: CDR1 DFQATT, CDR2 SNEGSKA (reference sequence). CDR3 loop: CSAPYRLPMNTEAFF.

The chain joins TRBV7-9 to TRBJ1-1; the TRBD1 assignment by TCRdb is unverifiable without DNA. Germline V lookup: CDR1 SEHNR, CDR2 FQNEAQ (reference sequence). The CDR3 spans 15 residues. The CDR3 is CASSGGGTLNTEAFF.

V gene TRBV6-2 or TRBV6-3 combines with J gene TRBJ2-1; TCRdb's assignment of TRBD1 cannot be checked, as there is no DNA. The V gene's germline CDR1 is MNHEY and CDR2 SVGEGT. CDR3 length: 11 amino acids. The CDR3 sequence is CASSYGGEQFF.

This chain links TRBV5-1 with TRBJ2-5; the D call of TRBD2 rests on TCRdb alone, since no DNA is present to check it. Germline CDR1 SGHRS, CDR2 YFSETQ. This CDR3 spans 15 amino acids. The CDR3 region is CASSLGGTKEETQYF.

This CDR3 is CASSRSQSLGEQYF. The V and J genes are TRBV18 and TRBJ2-7; TCRdb's assignment of TRBD1 cannot be checked, as there is no DNA. Germline lookup yields CDR1 KGHSH and CDR2 LQKENI. The CDR3 sequence is 14 residues long.

This chain joins TRBV5-1 and TRBJ1-1. The CDR3 is 16 residues long. Germline loops: CDR1 SGHRS, CDR2 YFSETQ. The CDR3 loop is CASARSASTGDTEAFF.

CDR3 in amino acids: CSVVGAGGWNTEAFF. The chain combines TRBV29-1 with TRBJ1-1; lacking DNA, the TRBD1 call made by TCRdb goes unchecked. Germline CDR1 and CDR2: SQVTM and ANQGSEA. This CDR3 comprises 15 residues.

The chain is built from TRBV15 and TRBJ2-5; TCRdb's D call, TRBD2, is unchecked because there is no DNA. There are 15 residues in the CDR3. Germline lookup yields CDR1 LNHNV and CDR2 YYDKDF (reference sequence). The CDR3 sequence is CATSRDLGRQETQYF.

This rearrangement joins TRBV29-1 to TRBJ1-2. CDR3 length: 12 residues. The germline gives CDR1 SQVTM, CDR2 ANQGSEA. CDR3 sequence reads: CSVEDSGLGYTF.

This chain joins TRBV15 and TRBJ2-3; TCRdb's assignment of TRBD2 cannot be checked, as there is no DNA. Looked up from germline, CDR1 is LNHNV and CDR2 is YYDKDF (reference sequence). The CDR3 totals 19 residues. The CDR3 reads CATSRGRGTSGRGLDTQYF.

This chain connects TRBV11-2 to TRBJ2-7; the TCRdb call, TRBD2, lacks DNA for checking. The CDR3 spans 15 residues. The germline V gene encodes CDR1 SGHAT and CDR2 FQNNGV. Here the CDR3 reads CASSLERGPTYEQYF. Based on the CDR3 plus reference TRBV11-2 and TRBJ2-7, the full variable domain is EAGVAQSPRYKIIEKRQSVAFWCNPISGHATLYWYQQILGQGPKLLIQFQNNGVVDDSQLPKDRFSAERLKGVDSTLKIQPAKLEDSAVYLCASSLERGPTYEQYFGPGTRLTVT.

The chain couples TRBV29-1 to TRBJ2-2; the D call of TRBD2 rests on TCRdb alone, since no DNA is present to check it. Germline lookup yields CDR1 SQVTM and CDR2 ANQGSEA. The CDR3 has 17 residues. The CDR3 is CSVEKQLAGGNTGELFF.

V is TRBV11-2 and J is TRBJ2-1; checking the TCRdb D call of TRBD2 is not possible without DNA. This CDR3 region has 15 residues. Germline V gene data show CDR1 as SGHAT and CDR2 as FQNNGV. The CDR3 loop reads CAGSRPGLAGTEQFF.

V is TRBV14 and J is TRBJ2-1; TCRdb reports TRBD2, a call that lacks DNA to check it against. CDR3 length: 16 residues. CDR1 is SGHDN, CDR2 FVKESK, per germline. The CDR3 sequence is CASSQSWLAGYNEQFF.

The J gene is TRBJ2-1, the V gene TRBV6-5; TCRdb outputs TRBD2, but without DNA this stays unchecked. CDR3 length: 19 amino acids. Germline assignment: CDR1 MNHEY and CDR2 SVGAGI. CDR3 region: CASSYSQGHSGRKYNEQFF.

This rearrangement joins TRBV28 to TRBJ2-2; without DNA, the TCRdb call of TRBD1 cannot be checked. The germline gives CDR1 MDHEN, CDR2 SYDVKM. The CDR3 runs to 17 residues. This CDR3 reads CASSLRGDRIQPGELFF.

V gene TRBV10-2 combines with J gene TRBJ1-5; TCRdb outputs TRBD1, but without DNA this stays unchecked. CDR1 WSHSY and CDR2 SAAADI come from the germline V gene. CDR3 length: 14 residues. The CDR3 loop is CASSKTGGMQPQHF.

V usage is TRBV5-1 and J usage is TRBJ1-2. The CDR3 runs 14 residues. Germline V gene data show CDR1 as SGHRS and CDR2 as YFSETQ. The CDR3 here is CASSLEAGHYGYTF.

V and J are TRBV6-2 or TRBV6-3 and TRBJ2-4. This CDR3 is built from 13 residues. CDR1 and CDR2 (germline): MNHEY, SVGEGT. The CDR3 sequence: CASSYVYQNIQYF.

This chain joins TRBV10-2 and TRBJ2-1; there is no DNA to check the TCRdb D call of TRBD2. CDR3 length: 15 amino acids. Germline V gene sequence: CDR1 WSHSY, CDR2 SAAADI. The CDR3 loop reads CASTRTSGSYNEQFF.

The CDR3: CSTKEGTSTDTQYF. The V call is TRBV29-1, the J call TRBJ2-3; TCRdb outputs TRBD2, but without DNA this stays unchecked. The CDR3 sequence is 14 residues long. In germline, CDR1 is SQVTM, CDR2 ANQGSEA.

The chain has TRBV6-1 and TRBJ2-5; without DNA, the TCRdb call of TRBD1 cannot be checked. The CDR3 has 15 residues. Germline loops: CDR1 MNHNS, CDR2 SASEGT. CDR3 protein: CASRTLDRGRETQYF.

The chain is built from TRBV6-5 and TRBJ2-2; TCRdb gives TRBD2 as the D gene, but with no DNA this cannot be confirmed. Looked up from germline, CDR1 is MNHEY and CDR2 is SVGAGI. CDR3 length equals 15 residues. CDR3 amino acids: CASSYATRLSGELFF.

The chain uses TRBV5-1 and TRBJ1-5; TCRdb's D call, TRBD1, is unchecked because there is no DNA. CDR1 and CDR2 (germline): SGHRS, YFSETQ. The CDR3 is 15 amino acids. The CDR3 sequence is CASSSGGEGNQPQHF. Combining the CDR3 with reference TRBV5-1 and TRBJ1-5 gives the whole variable domain KAGVTQTPRYLIKTRGQQVTLSCSPISGHRSVSWYQQTPGQGLQFLFEYFSETQRNKGNFPGRFSGRQFSNSRSEMNVSTLELGDSALYLCASSSGGEGNQPQHFGDGTRLSIL.

The chain recombines TRBV14 with TRBJ1-3. CDR3 size: 14 residues. Germline values: CDR1 SGHDN, CDR2 FVKESK. The CDR3 loop is CASSQDLKGNTIYF.